The sequence of this T cell receptor beta chain was determined in a study of neurological immune-mediated disorders. This clonotype was seen at least ten times. Between the trimmed V and J ends, which lost 0 bases and 4 bases, there was a span of 5 bases. CDR3 length: 13 residues. The germline gives CDR1 SGDLS, CDR2 YYNGEE. By 5'RACE with 10-nucleotide random UMIs, the cDNA was made. A single run covered 15-18 subjects with over 190 million TCR-beta sequences. TCRdb reprocessed the 5' RACE reads via MiXCR and lists one record per CDR3 protein. The sample has 35,000 to 55,000 distinct CDR3 sequences, nearly 6.5% seen once. The controls, all healthy individuals, were blood bank volunteers in Maryland, USA. The T cells used for sorted libraries numbered approximately 1 million, either CD4+ or CD8+.

Material for sequencing was CD4+ T cells from blood. This clonotype originated in a woman aged 40-49 years in good health. This chain connects TRBV9 to TRBJ2-1; D uncertain. The CDR3 nucleotides read TGTGCCAGCAGCGTAGCTCGATACAATGAGCAGTTCTTC. It specifies CASSVARYNEQFF.